This T cell receptor beta chain originates from a study of T cell changes during pregnancy in multiple sclerosis. Using immunoSEQ multiplex PCR, the repertoire was profiled, and TCRdb retains in-frame clones only, with some absent. The table records just under 80,000 clones, 85% to 95% of them present only once. The V and J ends lost 4 bases and 0 bases, in that order; junction bases with no gene match: 3. The CDR3 is 16 residues long. Germline V gene data show CDR1 as SGHRS and CDR2 as YFSETQ. This material consisted of peripheral blood, taken in the first trimester of pregnancy. This sequence originates from a female donor with multiple sclerosis, enrolled in a pregnancy study. The J gene is TRBJ2-3, the V gene TRBV5-1, with 12 nucleotides matching TRBD2. The CDR3 DNA reads as TGCGCCAGCAGCCCAGGGACTAGCGGGAGCACAGATACGCAGTATTTT. Translated, it gives CASSPGTSGSTDTQYF.